Presented here are 25 T cell receptor beta chains from one specimen sequenced in a study of shared clonotypes between healthy human individuals. Naive CD8 cells lacked CD45RO, underwent positive selection for CCR7 and left out terminally differentiated effector memory CD45RA+ cells. Produced via immunoSEQ multiplex PCR; TCRdb's table is partial and in-frame only. This table has nearly 2 million clones, about 95% appearing once. The sequenced sample was naive CD8+ T cells sorted from blood. These receptors came from a man younger than 35 in good health.

This sequence joins TRBV10-3 and TRBJ2-3; 8 bases match TRBD2. V lost 0 bases, J lost 1 base, and 6 bases stayed unmatched. This CDR3 has 17 amino acids. Germline lookup yields CDR1 ENHRY and CDR2 SYGVKD. This CDR3 is CAISESGGGLGTDTQYF. CDR3 DNA: TGTGCCATCAGTGAGTCGGGAGGGGGACTAGGCACAGATACGCAGTATTTT.

This clone was seen just once. The V call is TRBV27, the J call TRBJ2-1; possibly TRBD2 for D (5 bases). V was cut by 2 bases and J by 2 bases, with 13 bases left in between. In germline, CDR1 is MNHEY, CDR2 SMNVEV (reference sequence). The CDR3 is 16 residues long. CDR3 residues: CASSLMGSAAYNEQFF. The CDR3 bases are TGTGCCAGCAGTTTAATGGGGAGCGCGGCCTACAATGAGCAGTTCTTC.

The rearrangement joins TRBV19 to TRBJ2-7; D not resolved. The CDR3 is 15 residues long. Germline assignment: CDR1 LNHDA and CDR2 SQIVND (reference sequence). V gave up 5 bases and J gave up 4 bases, with 18 bases separating them. CDR3 nucleotides: TGTGCCAGTAGTGCCGCGGTTGCAGAAGGTTACGAGCAGTACTTC. This gives the protein CASSAAVAEGYEQYF.

The chain is built from TRBV6-1 and TRBJ1-4; a possible D gene is TRBD1 (6 bases). Germline CDR1 reads MNHNS; CDR2 reads SASEGT. The CDR3 extends over 18 amino acids. V was cut by 1 base and J by 6 bases, with 21 bases left in between. DNA for the CDR3: TGTGCCAGCAGTGAAGAAGCCCCAGGGTTGGGGGCTTATGAAAAACTGTTTTTT. Protein sequence: CASSEEAPGLGAYEKLFF.

The chain employs TRBV11-2 and TRBJ2-5; D remains ambiguous. Trimming shortened V by 0 bases and J by 3 bases, and 5 bases separated the two germline ends. The CDR3 runs 13 residues. Per the germline V gene, CDR1 is SGHAT and CDR2 is FQNNGV. This CDR3 is CASSLEIEETQYF. The CDR3 DNA reads TGTGCCAGCAGCTTAGAGATCGAAGAGACCCAGTACTTC.

This sequence joins TRBV6-5 and TRBJ2-2; D call uncertain. V shed 3 bases and J shed 3 bases, with 8 bases lying between them. This CDR3 contains 14 residues. Per the germline V gene, CDR1 is MNHEY and CDR2 is SVGAGI. CDR3 region: CASSYLSYTGELFF. The CDR3 DNA reads as TGTGCCAGCAGTTATCTCAGCTACACCGGGGAGCTGTTTTTT.

This chain connects TRBV7-8 to TRBJ2-4, with 8 bases lining up with TRBD1. Germline V CDR1 and CDR2: SGHVS, FQNEAQ. The trim removed 0 bases at V and 2 bases at J, leaving 12 bases unmatched. The CDR3 consists of 19 residues. CDR3 sequence reads: CASSLALAGGDFSKNIQYF. In DNA form, the CDR3 reads TGTGCCAGCAGCTTAGCGCTGGCAGGGGGCGATTTTTCCAAAAACATTCAGTACTTC.

This sequence joins TRBV6-5 and TRBJ2-1; 8 bases line up with TRBD2. The trim removed 2 bases at V and 10 bases at J, leaving 4 bases unmatched. The CDR3 is 13 amino acids. Germline V lookup: CDR1 MNHEY, CDR2 SVGAGI. CDR3: CASSYPGREEQFF. The CDR3 coding sequence is TGTGCCAGCAGTTACCCCGGGAGGGAAGAGCAGTTCTTC.

In this sample, this clone turned up once. V usage is TRBV6-5 and J usage is TRBJ2-5; TRBD2 might be the D (5 bases). The germline V gene has CDR1 MNHEY and CDR2 SVGAGI. V lost 7 bases and J lost 1, with 13 bases in between. The CDR3 runs to 14 residues. The CDR3 region is CASKPGFPQETQYF. As DNA, the CDR3 is TGTGCCAGCAAGCCGGGATTTCCCCAAGAGACCCAGTACTTC.

This rearrangement joins TRBV6-1 to TRBJ1-5; D possibly corresponds to TRBD1 (6 bases). This CDR3 contains 12 residues. V lost 6 bases and J 7 bases, leaving 10 bases between the germline ends. Germline V gene lookup returns CDR1 MNHNS and CDR2 SASEGT. CDR3: CASRDSPQPQHF. In DNA form, the CDR3 reads TGTGCCAGCAGGGACAGTCCCCAGCCCCAGCATTTT.

In its sample, this clone was seen once. Other DNA sequences in the sample encode the same CDR3. The V gene is TRBV7-6, the J gene TRBJ2-6; possibly TRBD2 for D (6 bases). Germline loops: CDR1 SGHVS, CDR2 FNYEAQ. The ends were cut back, 1 base at V and 1 base at J, with 8 bases in the middle. The CDR3 length is 16 residues. CDR3 amino acids: CASSLGGGSGANVLTF. The CDR3 DNA sequence: TGTGCCAGCAGCTTAGGCGGAGGGTCTGGGGCCAACGTCCTGACTTTC. The full variable domain, its missing parts supplied by reference TRBV7-6 and TRBJ2-6, is GAGVSQSPRYKVTKRGQDVALRCDPISGHVSLYWYRQALGQGPEFLTYFNYEAQQDKSGLPNDRFSAERPEGSISTLTIQRTEQRDSAMYRCASSLGGGSGANVLTFGAGSRLTVL.

V gene TRBV27 combines with J gene TRBJ2-1; no clear D. Germline-derived CDR1 and CDR2 are MNHEY and SMNVEV (reference sequence). Trimming removed 5 bases from V and 7 bases from J, with 21 bases in between. The CDR3 loop spans 16 amino acids. The CDR3 loop is CASSPSGVPGPNEQFF. In DNA, the CDR3 is TGTGCCAGCAGTCCTAGTGGAGTCCCTGGGCCAAATGAGCAGTTCTTC.

The V call is TRBV7-9, the J call TRBJ1-1; TRBD1 aligns across 9 bases. The junction had 4 bases not matched to a gene; V was cut back by 5 bases and J by 6 bases. Germline assignment: CDR1 SEHNR and CDR2 FQNEAQ (reference sequence). The CDR3 has 13 residues. CDR3 in amino acids: CASSKQGAAEAFF. Written as DNA, the CDR3 is TGTGCCAGCAGCAAACAGGGGGCCGCTGAAGCTTTCTTT.

The rearrangement joins TRBV25-1 to TRBJ2-7, with D hard to call. Trimming removed 4 bases from V and 3 bases from J, with 13 bases in between. Per the germline V gene, CDR1 is MGHDK and CDR2 is SYGVNS. The CDR3 has 14 amino acids. CDR3 nucleotides: TGTGCCAGCAGTGTATCTAACCCAGGCTACGAGCAGTACTTC. It specifies CASSVSNPGYEQYF.

This chain uses TRBV11-2 with TRBJ2-1; a possible D gene is TRBD1 (6 bases). Trimming took 3 bases from V and 7 from J, leaving 7 bases between them. Germline values: CDR1 SGHAT, CDR2 FQNNGV. This CDR3 region has 12 residues. The CDR3 DNA reads as TGTGCCAGCAGCTTCGGACAGAATGAGCAGTTCTTC. As protein: CASSFGQNEQFF.

Comments on this clone: Other DNA sequences in this specimen translate into the identical CDR3. The V gene is TRBV7-9, the J gene TRBJ1-4, with a weak D call TRBD1 (5 bases). The germline V gene has CDR1 SEHNR and CDR2 FQNEAQ (reference sequence). The V end was cut by 2 bases, the J end by 5 bases, with 9 bases between. This CDR3 comprises 14 residues. This CDR3 is CASSLPQGNEKLFF. Written as DNA, the CDR3 is TGTGCCAGCAGCTTACCCCAGGGAAATGAAAAACTGTTTTTT.

The genes are TRBV27 and TRBJ2-1; D is tentatively TRBD1 or TRBD2 (6 bases each). The germline V gene encodes CDR1 MNHEY and CDR2 SMNVEV (reference sequence). The CDR3 length is 15 residues. V shed 3 bases and J shed 6 bases, with 15 bases lying between them. The CDR3 loop is CASSLGQGTFNEQFF. CDR3 DNA sequence: TGTGCCAGCAGTTTGGGGCAGGGGACTTTCAATGAGCAGTTCTTC.

V gene TRBV5-1 combines with J gene TRBJ1-2; D gene unclear. Between the trimmed V and J ends, which lost 2 bases and 1 base, there was a span of 9 bases. The CDR3 spans 14 residues. Germline V CDR1 and CDR2: SGHRS, YFSETQ. The CDR3: CASSLISRNYGYTF. CDR3 coding DNA: TGCGCCAGCAGCTTAATCAGTCGTAACTATGGCTACACCTTC.

This sequence joins TRBV10-2 and TRBJ2-7; D remains ambiguous. V gave up 4 bases and J gave up 0 bases, with 10 bases separating them. CDR1 and CDR2 from the germline V gene are WSHSY and SAAADI. This CDR3 contains 14 residues. CDR3 protein: CASSAGSLSYEQYF. The CDR3 DNA is TGCGCCAGCAGTGCAGGCAGCCTCTCCTACGAGCAGTACTTC.

The chain employs TRBV11-2 and TRBJ2-3, with 8 bases fitting TRBD1. CDR3 length: 15 residues. Trimming cost V 4 bases and J 5 bases; bases outside gene matches: 8. Germline V gene lookup returns CDR1 SGHAT and CDR2 FQNNGV. CDR3 amino acids: CASSSTGGWEDTQYF. Written as DNA, the CDR3 is TGTGCCAGCAGCTCTACAGGGGGATGGGAAGATACGCAGTATTTT.

The rearrangement uses TRBV28 and TRBJ2-5, with 10 bases lining up with TRBD2. The CDR3 has 14 residues. Losses at the gene ends were 5 bases for V and 7 bases for J; bases not matched to a gene: 7. Germline CDR1 is MDHEN and CDR2 is SYDVKM. The chain's CDR3 is CASSPLAGVGTQYF. Written as DNA, the CDR3 is TGTGCCAGCAGTCCCCTAGCGGGGGTGGGGACCCAGTACTTC.

The chain uses TRBV10-2 and TRBJ2-7; a possible D gene is TRBD1 (5 bases). V lost 3 bases and J 1 base, leaving 10 bases between the germline ends. The CDR3 totals 14 residues. In germline, CDR1 is WSHSY, CDR2 SAAADI. CDR3 bases: TGCGCCAGCAGTGAAACAGGCGATTCCTACGAGCAGTACTTC. It codes for CASSETGDSYEQYF.

The chain has TRBV7-3 and TRBJ1-2, with TRBD1 matching 7 bases. There are 15 residues in the CDR3. Germline values: CDR1 SGHTA, CDR2 FQGTGA. The V segment lost 4 bases and the J segment 3 bases; nucleotides outside the gene matches: 8. The CDR3 nucleotides are TGTGCCAGCAGCTACAACGACAGGGATGACTATGGCTACACCTTC. Protein sequence: CASSYNDRDDYGYTF.

The CDR3 coding sequence is TGTGCCAGCAGCTACAGGGACGGGTCGGGCTACACCTTC. Its translation is CASSYRDGSGYTF. The chain has TRBV6-5 and TRBJ1-2, with D perhaps matching TRBD1 (6 bases). The CDR3 is made up of 13 amino acids. V lost 6 bases and J 8 bases, leaving 16 bases between the germline ends. Per the germline V gene, CDR1 is MNHEY and CDR2 is SVGAGI.

This chain uses TRBV13 with TRBJ2-3; 7 bases line up with TRBD2. V dropped 6 bases and J dropped 2; count of bases not matched to a gene: 8. CDR1 and CDR2 from the germline V gene are PRHDT and FYEKMQ (reference sequence). This CDR3 region has 15 residues. The CDR3: CASSLRLAVTDTQYF. Here the CDR3 DNA reads TGTGCCAGCAGTCTTCGACTAGCAGTCACAGATACGCAGTATTTT.